This TCR beta chain originates from a study of primary melanoma T cells and metastatic recurrence. Study outcomes and limitations: Tumor T-cell fraction reportedly predicted progression-free survival independently. Combined with tumor thickness, T-cell fraction reportedly beat other histopathological additions.

On this clone itself: Its target is not known.

Only in-frame clones appear in the TCRdb table, and some are missing; sequencing was by immunoSEQ multiplex PCR. The sample includes 1,200 or so clones, over 70% of them seen just once. This TCR came from a human donor with melanoma. What was sequenced was melanoma tumor tissue.

As DNA, the CDR3 is TGCGCCAGCAGCACTGGGACAGGAGCGAACACTGAAGCTTTCTTT. It codes for CASSTGTGANTEAFF. The rearrangement joins TRBV5-1 to TRBJ1-1, with TRBD1 matching over 8 bases. Germline V gene sequence: CDR1 SGHRS, CDR2 YFSETQ. V lost 4 bases to trimming and J lost 1 base; unmatched junction nucleotides: 6. The CDR3 covers 15 residues.